These 4 T cell receptor beta chains originate from one sample sequenced in a study of post-analysis software for immune sequencing data. Regarding the study as a whole: In patients, TRBV5-6, TRBV5-1 and TRBV20-1 belonged to five TRBV segments found more frequently than in controls.

Unique molecular identifiers featured in each of the TCR beta cDNA libraries. TCRdb itself ran the PCR reads through MiXCR, one entry per CDR3 protein. The table shows 180,000 or so distinct CDR3 sequences, with over 25% occurring only once. No cognate antigen is known for these TCRs. Sequencing used blood. These receptors came from a girl under 18 with multiple sclerosis.

This clonotype was seen many times. The genes are TRBV7-2 and TRBJ2-1, with 7 bases fitting TRBD2. Looked up from germline, CDR1 is SGHTA and CDR2 is FQGNSA. This CDR3 has 16 amino acids. V lost 5 bases to trimming and J lost 2 bases; unmatched junction nucleotides: 9. DNA for the CDR3: TGTGCCAGCAGCCAAATAGCGGGCTCGACCTACAATGAGCAGTTCTTC. It translates to CASSQIAGSTYNEQFF.

This chain connects TRBV5-8 to TRBJ2-5; D may match TRBD1 or TRBD2 (6 bases each). Germline V gene lookup returns CDR1 SGHTS and CDR2 YDEGEE. The CDR3 is made up of 15 amino acids. Trimming removed 0 bases at V and 9 bases at J, with 18 bases between. CDR3 in amino acids: CASSLGRGQGPAQYF. DNA of the CDR3: TGTGCCAGCAGCTTGGGGAGGGGACAAGGACCGGCCCAGTACTTC.

This clonotype came up a few times. This chain joins TRBV11-2 and TRBJ2-1, with D perhaps matching TRBD1 (6 bases). Germline V gene lookup returns CDR1 SGHAT and CDR2 FQNNGV. The CDR3 length is 15 residues. Trimming pared 5 bases from V and 4 bases from J, leaving 15 bases between. Here the CDR3 DNA reads TGTGCCAGCAGCCTCGGCGCAGGGGCATACAATGAGCAGTTCTTC. Its translation is CASSLGAGAYNEQFF. Full variable domain (missing parts from reference TRBV11-2 and TRBJ2-1): EAGVAQSPRYKIIEKRQSVAFWCNPISGHATLYWYQQILGQGPKLLIQFQNNGVVDDSQLPKDRFSAERLKGVDSTLKIQPAKLEDSAVYLCASSLGAGAYNEQFFGPGTRLTVL.

This chain joins TRBV18 and TRBJ2-1, with a weak D call TRBD1 (5 bases). The germline V and J ends were trimmed by 6 bases and 5 bases, with 11 bases remaining between them. CDR1 and CDR2 from the germline V gene are KGHSH and LQKENI. The CDR3 loop spans 13 amino acids. CDR3: CASSLRVDNEQFF. Here the CDR3 DNA reads TGTGCCAGCTCCCTCAGGGTGGACAATGAGCAGTTCTTC.